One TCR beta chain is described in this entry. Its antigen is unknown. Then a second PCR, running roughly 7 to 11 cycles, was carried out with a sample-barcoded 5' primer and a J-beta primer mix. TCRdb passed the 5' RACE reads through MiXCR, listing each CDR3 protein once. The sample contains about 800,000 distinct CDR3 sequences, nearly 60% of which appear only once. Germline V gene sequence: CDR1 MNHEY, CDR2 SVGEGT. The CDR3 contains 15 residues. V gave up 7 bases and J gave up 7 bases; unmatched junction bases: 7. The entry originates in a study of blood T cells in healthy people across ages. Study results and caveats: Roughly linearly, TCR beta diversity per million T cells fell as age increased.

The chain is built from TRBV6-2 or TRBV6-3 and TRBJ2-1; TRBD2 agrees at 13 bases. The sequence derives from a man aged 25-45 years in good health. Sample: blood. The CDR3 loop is CASISATSGRNEQFF. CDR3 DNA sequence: TGTGCCAGCATTTCCGCGACTAGCGGGAGGAATGAGCAGTTCTTC.